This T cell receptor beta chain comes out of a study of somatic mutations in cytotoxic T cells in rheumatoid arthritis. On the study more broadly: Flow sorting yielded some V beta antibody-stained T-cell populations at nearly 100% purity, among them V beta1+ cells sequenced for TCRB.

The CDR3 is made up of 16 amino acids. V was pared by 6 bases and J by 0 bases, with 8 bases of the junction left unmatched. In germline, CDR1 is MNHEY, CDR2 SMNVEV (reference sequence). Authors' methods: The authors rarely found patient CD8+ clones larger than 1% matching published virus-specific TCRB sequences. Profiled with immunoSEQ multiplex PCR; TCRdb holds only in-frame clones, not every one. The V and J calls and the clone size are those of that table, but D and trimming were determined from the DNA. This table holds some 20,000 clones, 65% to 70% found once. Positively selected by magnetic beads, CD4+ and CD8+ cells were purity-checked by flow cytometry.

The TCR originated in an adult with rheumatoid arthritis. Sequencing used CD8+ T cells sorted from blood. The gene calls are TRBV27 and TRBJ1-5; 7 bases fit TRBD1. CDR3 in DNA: TGTGCCAGCAGCCGGACAGGAATTTATAGCAATCAGCCCCAGCATTTT. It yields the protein CASSRTGIYSNQPQHF.